The subject of this entry is one T cell receptor beta chain. The antigen is not known. What CD8 memory combined were CD45RO+ cells and CCR7-negative CD45RA+ TemRA cells. The authors loaded around 200 ng DNA, approximately 30,000 T cell genomes, into sorted-subset replicate PCRs. Assay: immunoSEQ multiplex PCR; the TCRdb copy retains only in-frame clones and omits some. This sample has some 95,000 clones, with under 70% found just once. The germline V gene encodes CDR1 MNHEY and CDR2 SVGAGI. CDR3 length: 16 residues. V lost 0 bases to trimming and J lost 3 bases; unmatched junction nucleotides: 7. The source of the sample is a study of shared clonotypes between healthy human individuals. Study context: The study used three CD4 naive, three CD4 memory, two CD8 naive and one CD8 memory plate per donor.

The study's findings and limits: An expected dependence of interdonor clonotype sharing on sequencing depth was noted.

This clonotype originated in a man younger than 40 in good health. The sequenced sample consisted of memory CD8+ T cells sorted from blood. The subset denotes: CD45RO+ cells pooled with CCR7-negative TemRA cells. V is TRBV6-5 and J is TRBJ2-7; 8 bases are shared with TRBD2. The CDR3 here is CASSYSASGHNYEQYF. The CDR3 DNA follows: TGTGCCAGCAGTTACTCCGCTAGCGGGCACAACTACGAGCAGTACTTC.